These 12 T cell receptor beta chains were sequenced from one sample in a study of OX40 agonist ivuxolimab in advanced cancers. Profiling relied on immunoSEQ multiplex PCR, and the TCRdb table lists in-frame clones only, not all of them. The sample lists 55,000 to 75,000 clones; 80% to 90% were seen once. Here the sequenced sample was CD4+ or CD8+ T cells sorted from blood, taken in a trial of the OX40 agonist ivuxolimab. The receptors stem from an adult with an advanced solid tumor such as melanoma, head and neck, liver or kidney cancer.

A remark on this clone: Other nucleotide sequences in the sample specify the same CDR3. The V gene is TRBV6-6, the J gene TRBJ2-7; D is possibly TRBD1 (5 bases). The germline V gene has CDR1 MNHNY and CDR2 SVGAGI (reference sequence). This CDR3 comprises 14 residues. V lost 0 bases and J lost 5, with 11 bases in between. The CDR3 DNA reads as TGTGCCAGCAGTTACTCAGGAGACAGACACGAGCAGTACTTC. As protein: CASSYSGDRHEQYF.

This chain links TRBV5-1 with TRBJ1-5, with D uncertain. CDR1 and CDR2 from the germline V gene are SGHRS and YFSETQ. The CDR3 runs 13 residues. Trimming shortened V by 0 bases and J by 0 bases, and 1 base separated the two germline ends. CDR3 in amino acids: CASSLGSNQPQHF. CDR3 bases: TGCGCCAGCAGCTTGGGTAGCAATCAGCCCCAGCATTTT.

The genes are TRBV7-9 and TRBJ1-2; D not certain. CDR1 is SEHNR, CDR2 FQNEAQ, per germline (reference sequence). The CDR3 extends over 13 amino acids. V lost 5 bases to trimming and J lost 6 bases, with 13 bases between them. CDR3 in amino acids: CASSLHSADGYTF. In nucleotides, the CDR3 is TGTGCCAGCAGCCTTCACAGTGCTGATGGCTACACCTTC.

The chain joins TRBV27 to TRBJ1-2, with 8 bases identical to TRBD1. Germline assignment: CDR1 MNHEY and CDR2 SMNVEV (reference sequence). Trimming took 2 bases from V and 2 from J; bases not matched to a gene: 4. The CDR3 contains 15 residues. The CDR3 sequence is CASSLDRTGNYGYTF. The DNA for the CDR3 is TGTGCCAGCAGTTTAGACCGGACAGGGAACTATGGCTACACCTTC.

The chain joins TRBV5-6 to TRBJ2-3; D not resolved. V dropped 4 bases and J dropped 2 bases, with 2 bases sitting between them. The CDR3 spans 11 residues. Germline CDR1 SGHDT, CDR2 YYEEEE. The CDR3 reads CASSNTDTQYF. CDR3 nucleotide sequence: TGTGCCAGCAGCAACACAGATACGCAGTATTTT.

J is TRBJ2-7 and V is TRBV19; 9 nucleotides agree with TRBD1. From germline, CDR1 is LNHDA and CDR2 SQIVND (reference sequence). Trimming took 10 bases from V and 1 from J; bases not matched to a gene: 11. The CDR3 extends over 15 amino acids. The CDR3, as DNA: TGTGCCACCGAGGGTTCAGGACAGGGGTCCTACGAGCAGTACTTC. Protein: CATEGSGQGSYEQYF.

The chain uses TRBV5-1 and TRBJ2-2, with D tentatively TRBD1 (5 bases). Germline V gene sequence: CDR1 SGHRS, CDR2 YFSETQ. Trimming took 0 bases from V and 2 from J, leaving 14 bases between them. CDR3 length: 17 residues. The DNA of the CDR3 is TGCGCCAGCAGCTTGGCGTTGGACGGACAAAACACCGGGGAGCTGTTTTTT. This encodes CASSLALDGQNTGELFF.

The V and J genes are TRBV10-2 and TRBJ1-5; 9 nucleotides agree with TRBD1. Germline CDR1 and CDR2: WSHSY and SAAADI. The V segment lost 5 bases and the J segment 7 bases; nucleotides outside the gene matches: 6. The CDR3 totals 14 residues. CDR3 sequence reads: CASSNDRGGQPQHF. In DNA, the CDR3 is TGCGCCAGCAGTAACGACAGGGGGGGACAGCCCCAGCATTTT.

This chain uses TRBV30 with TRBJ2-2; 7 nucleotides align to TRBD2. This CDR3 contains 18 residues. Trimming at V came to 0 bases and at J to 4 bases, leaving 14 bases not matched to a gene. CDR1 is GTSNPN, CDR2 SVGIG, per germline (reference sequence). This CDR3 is CAWSVGRSGVPFTGELFF. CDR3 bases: TGTGCCTGGAGTGTAGGAAGGAGCGGGGTCCCGTTCACCGGGGAGCTGTTTTTT. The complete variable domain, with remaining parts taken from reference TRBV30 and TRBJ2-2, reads SQTIHQWPATLVQPVGSPLSLECTVEGTSNPNLYWYRQAAGRGLQLLFYSVGIGQISSEVPQNLSASRPQDRQFILSSKKLLLSDSGFYLCAWSVGRSGVPFTGELFFGEGSRLTVL.

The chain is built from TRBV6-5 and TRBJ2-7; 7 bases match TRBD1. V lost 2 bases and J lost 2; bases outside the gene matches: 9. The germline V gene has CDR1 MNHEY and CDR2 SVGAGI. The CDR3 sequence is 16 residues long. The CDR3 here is CASSYLQGSTTYEQYF. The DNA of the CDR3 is TGTGCCAGCAGTTACCTACAGGGGTCCACGACCTACGAGCAGTACTTC.

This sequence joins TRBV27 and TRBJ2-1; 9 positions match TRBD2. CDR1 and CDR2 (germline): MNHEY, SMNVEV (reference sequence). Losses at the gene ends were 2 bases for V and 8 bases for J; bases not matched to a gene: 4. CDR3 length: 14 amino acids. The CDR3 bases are TGTGCCAGCAGTTTAGGGACTAGCTTCGATGAGCAGTTCTTC. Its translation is CASSLGTSFDEQFF.

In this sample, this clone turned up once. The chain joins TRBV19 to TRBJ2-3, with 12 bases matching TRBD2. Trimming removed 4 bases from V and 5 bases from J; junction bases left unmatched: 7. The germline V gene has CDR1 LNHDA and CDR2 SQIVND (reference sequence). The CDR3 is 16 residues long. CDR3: CASSRVLAGGGDTQYF. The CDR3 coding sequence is TGTGCCAGTAGTAGGGTACTAGCGGGAGGAGGAGATACGCAGTATTTT. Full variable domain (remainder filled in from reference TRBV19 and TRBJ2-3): DGGITQSPKYLFRKEGQNVTLSCEQNLNHDAMYWYRQDPGQGLRLIYYSQIVNDFQKGDIAEGYSVSREKKESFPLTVTSAQKNPTAFYLCASSRVLAGGGDTQYFGPGTRLTVL.